These 32 T cell receptor beta chains came from one sample sequenced in a study of cytomegalovirus exposure and HLA in healthy donors. PCR amplification relied on 60 Vbeta primers (plus 13 Jbeta primers). Only in-frame clones appear in the TCRdb table, and some are missing; sequencing was by immunoSEQ multiplex PCR. The sample shows 120,000 to 150,000 clones, 65% to 85% of them seen only once. Sequencing was done on a sample of PBMCs. These receptors were taken from a man younger than 35 in good health and CMV-seronegative.

The V and J genes are TRBV6-5 and TRBJ1-1; 10 bases agree with TRBD1. Germline assignment: CDR1 MNHEY and CDR2 SVGAGI. The V and J ends lost 7 bases and 1 base, in that order; junction bases with no gene match: 6. CDR3 size: 15 residues. CDR3 region: CASTDRQGANTEAFF. The CDR3 DNA follows: TGTGCCAGCACCGATCGACAGGGGGCGAACACTGAAGCTTTCTTT.

The chain has TRBV11-2 and TRBJ2-7; the D gene is possibly TRBD1 (6 bases). From germline, CDR1 is SGHAT and CDR2 FQNNGV. The CDR3 runs 18 residues. V was shortened by 2 bases and J by 0 bases, with 20 bases between the two germline ends. The CDR3 reads CASSLTQGFKSSSYEQYF. CDR3 DNA: TGTGCCAGCAGCTTAACCCAGGGGTTCAAGTCCAGCTCCTACGAGCAGTACTTC.

The table lists this clone with a few counts. J is TRBJ1-2 and V is TRBV5-1; D uncertain. This CDR3 region has 12 residues. The V end lost 3 bases, the J end lost 8 bases, and 11 bases lay between the germline ends. The V gene's germline CDR1 is SGHRS and CDR2 YFSETQ. The CDR3 sequence: CASSSGGEGYTF. In DNA form, the CDR3 reads TGCGCCAGCAGCTCCGGTGGGGAGGGCTACACCTTC.

J is TRBJ1-1 and V is TRBV11-3, with 9 bases aligning to TRBD1. V shed 6 bases and J 4 bases; nucleotides not matched to a gene: 9. The CDR3 runs 15 residues. Germline loops: CDR1 SGHNT, CDR2 YENEEA. The CDR3 loop is CASSSGQGKSTEAFF. As DNA, the CDR3 is TGTGCCAGCAGTTCGGGACAGGGAAAGAGCACTGAAGCTTTCTTT.

Only one count was recorded for this clone. The rearrangement joins TRBV4-2 to TRBJ2-3; TRBD2 matches 9 bases. V lost 0 bases and J lost 0; bases outside the gene matches: 7. Germline CDR1 LGHNA, CDR2 YNFKEQ. This CDR3 has 18 residues. The CDR3 DNA reads TGTGCCAGCAGCCAAGATTTGGGCCTAGCGGGGAGCACAGATACGCAGTATTTT. It translates to CASSQDLGLAGSTDTQYF.

This chain uses TRBV10-3 with TRBJ1-2; no definite D call. V was clipped by 3 bases and J by 8 bases, with 19 bases between them. The CDR3 is 15 residues long. Germline assignment: CDR1 ENHRY and CDR2 SYGVKD. The DNA of the CDR3 is TGTGCCATCAGTGACGACATTTTATCCCCCGGAGGCTACACCTTC. Translation gives CAISDDILSPGGYTF.

The chain combines TRBV10-3 with TRBJ2-5; 8 nucleotides line up with TRBD1. The length of the CDR3 is 20 residues. Per the germline V gene, CDR1 is ENHRY and CDR2 is SYGVKD. V shed 0 bases and J 5 bases; nucleotides not matched to a gene: 20. CDR3 sequence reads: CAISESRTGKSAVTRETQYF. In DNA form, the CDR3 reads TGTGCCATCAGTGAGTCGAGGACAGGGAAGTCGGCAGTAACCCGGGAGACCCAGTACTTC.

The chain uses TRBV15 and TRBJ2-1; maybe TRBD2 (6 bases). CDR3 length: 15 residues. CDR1 and CDR2 from the germline V gene are LNHNV and YYDKDF (reference sequence). V was cut by 2 bases and J by 6 bases, with 14 bases left in between. The CDR3 region has the DNA TGTGCCACCAGCAGATACGGCGGGGCCTCCAATGAGCAGTTCTTC. It encodes CATSRYGGASNEQFF.

The chain links TRBV5-6 to TRBJ1-5; 7 positions agree with TRBD1. Germline lookup yields CDR1 SGHDT and CDR2 YYEEEE. CDR3 length: 15 amino acids. V shed 0 bases and J 6 bases; nucleotides not matched to a gene: 6. As DNA, the CDR3 is TGTGCCAGCAGCTTGGCGACAGGGAGGACTCAGCCCCAGCATTTT. This translates into CASSLATGRTQPQHF.

The genes are TRBV7-2 and TRBJ2-4; a weak D match, TRBD2 (5 bases). The germline CDR1 and CDR2 sequences are SGHTA and FQGNSA. The CDR3 totals 15 residues. V was pared by 2 bases and J by 9 bases, with 17 bases between. For the CDR3, the DNA is TGTGCCAGCAGCTTAAGTTCGGCGAGGGAAGGCATTCAGTACTTC. Its translation: CASSLSSAREGIQYF.

The chain uses TRBV7-9 and TRBJ1-2, with D perhaps TRBD1 (5 bases). Germline V gives CDR1 SEHNR, CDR2 FQNEAQ (reference sequence). The CDR3 spans 15 residues. The ends were cut back, 5 bases at V and 0 bases at J, with 13 bases in the middle. Here the CDR3 reads CASSPGTDPNYGYTF. As DNA, the CDR3 is TGTGCCAGCAGCCCCGGGACTGATCCTAACTATGGCTACACCTTC.

V and J are TRBV6-5 and TRBJ1-5; D uncertain. This CDR3 has 13 amino acids. Deletions cut 5 bases from V and 7 bases from J, with 12 bases between. Germline assignment: CDR1 MNHEY and CDR2 SVGAGI. The CDR3 sequence is CASSRTGGQPQHF. The CDR3 DNA follows: TGTGCCAGCAGTCGTACGGGAGGGCAGCCCCAGCATTTT.

This clone occurred a few times. The chain is built from TRBV30 and TRBJ1-4; TRBD1 matches 7 bases. J was trimmed by 4 bases and V by 8 bases; bases with no gene match: 7. This CDR3 is 13 amino acids long. Germline V gene lookup returns CDR1 GTSNPN and CDR2 SVGIG (reference sequence). CDR3 sequence: CAGPGTDNEKLFF. DNA for the CDR3: TGTGCCGGCCCCGGGACAGATAATGAAAAACTGTTTTTT.

This chain links TRBV6-6 with TRBJ1-6; no reliable D call. This CDR3 region has 15 residues. V gave up 4 bases and J gave up 0 bases, with 7 bases separating them. CDR1 MNHNY and CDR2 SVGAGI come from the germline V gene (reference sequence). CDR3 loop: CASSLTSSYNSPLHF. The CDR3 bases are TGTGCCAGCAGTTTGACTAGCTCCTATAATTCACCCCTCCACTTT.

The chain couples TRBV7-9 to TRBJ2-1; D gene unclear. V was pared by 0 bases and J by 0 bases, with 12 bases between. The germline V gene encodes CDR1 SEHNR and CDR2 FQNEAQ (reference sequence). The CDR3 totals 17 residues. CDR3 loop: CASSLASPELSYNEQFF. Written as DNA, the CDR3 is TGTGCCAGCAGCTTAGCCTCGCCGGAGCTCTCCTACAATGAGCAGTTCTTC. The full variable domain, its missing parts supplied by reference TRBV7-9 and TRBJ2-1, is DTGVSQNPRHKITKRGQNVTFRCDPISEHNRLYWYRQTLGQGPEFLTYFQNEAQLEKSRLLSDRFSAERPKGSFSTLEIQRTEQGDSAMYLCASSLASPELSYNEQFFGPGTRLTVL.

This chain connects TRBV15 to TRBJ1-5, with TRBD1 identical over 8 bases. There are 13 residues in the CDR3. V trimming: 8 bases; J trimming: 7 bases; junction bases outside the gene matches: 7. Per the germline V gene, CDR1 is LNHNV and CDR2 is YYDKDF (reference sequence). The CDR3 sequence is CATGYRGAQPQHF. As DNA, the CDR3 is TGTGCCACCGGATACAGGGGGGCCCAGCCCCAGCATTTT.

This rearrangement joins TRBV6-6 to TRBJ1-3; 7 bases agree with TRBD1. Trimming removed 7 bases from V and 8 bases from J; junction bases left unmatched: 5. The germline CDR1 and CDR2 sequences are MNHNY and SVGAGI (reference sequence). CDR3 length: 12 residues. This chain's CDR3 is CASKRGPDTIYF. Written as DNA, the CDR3 is TGTGCCAGCAAAAGGGGGCCAGACACCATATATTTT.

V usage is TRBV2 and J usage is TRBJ2-7; D perhaps matches TRBD2 (6 bases). From germline, CDR1 is SNHLY and CDR2 FYNNEI. The CDR3 sequence is 16 residues long. Trimming left V 3 bases short and J 5 bases short, with 20 bases between. CDR3 protein: CASSDSPGVVGNEQYF. In DNA, the CDR3 is TGTGCCAGCAGTGATAGTCCGGGGGTGGTGGGGAACGAGCAGTACTTC.

This chain links TRBV18 with TRBJ1-2; 7 nucleotides match TRBD1. This CDR3 is built from 14 residues. The V gene's germline CDR1 is KGHSH and CDR2 LQKENI. V was clipped by 4 bases and J by 6 bases; unmatched bases: 8. The CDR3 coding sequence is TGTGCCAGCTCACAGGACAGGAAGGCCCATGGCTACACCTTC. This encodes CASSQDRKAHGYTF.

This clone was seen once. The chain joins TRBV9 to TRBJ2-7; possible D gene TRBD1, 6 bases. The CDR3 is 13 amino acids. The ends were cut back, 4 bases at V and 4 bases at J, with 12 bases in the middle. Germline CDR1 is SGDLS and CDR2 is YYNGEE. CDR3 sequence reads: CASSPVDRYEQYF. As DNA, the CDR3 is TGTGCCAGCAGCCCCGTAGACAGGTACGAGCAGTACTTC.

Concerning this clone: At one boundary the junction diverges from the germline segment, which might be a read error. The chain couples TRBV10-3 to TRBJ2-1, with 9 bases aligning to TRBD2. Germline CDR1 and CDR2: ENHRY and SYGVKD. This CDR3 has 14 amino acids. CDR3 region: CVIAPGLAYNEQFF. Written as DNA, the CDR3 is TGTGTCATCGCCCCGGGACTAGCATACAATGAGCAGTTCTTC.

This clone occurred a few times. J is TRBJ1-1 and V is TRBV18; unclear D gene. Germline-derived CDR1 and CDR2 are KGHSH and LQKENI. The CDR3 is 14 amino acids. Trimming removed 0 bases from V and 11 bases from J, with 16 bases in between. The CDR3 bases are TGTGCCAGCTCACCACCAAGGACGGGCGGGGAGGCTTTCTTT. Translated, it gives CASSPPRTGGEAFF.

The chain is built from TRBV10-2 and TRBJ2-3; TRBD1 matches 8 bases. J gave up 8 bases and V 7 bases, and 2 bases lay outside the gene matches. The CDR3 covers 11 residues. CDR1 WSHSY and CDR2 SAAADI come from the germline V gene. CDR3 protein: CASNDRGTQYF. The CDR3 DNA reads TGCGCCAGCAACGACAGGGGTACGCAGTATTTT.

This clone was observed a handful of times. The chain recombines TRBV5-1 with TRBJ1-4; 8 positions match TRBD1. CDR3 size: 13 residues. Germline CDR1 and CDR2: SGHRS and YFSETQ. The trim removed 5 bases at V and 8 bases at J, leaving 5 bases unmatched. CDR3 in DNA: TGCGCCAGCAGACTGACAGGGGACGAAAAACTGTTTTTT. It specifies CASRLTGDEKLFF. Full variable domain (remainder filled in from reference TRBV5-1 and TRBJ1-4): KAGVTQTPRYLIKTRGQQVTLSCSPISGHRSVSWYQQTPGQGLQFLFEYFSETQRNKGNFPGRFSGRQFSNSRSEMNVSTLELGDSALYLCASRLTGDEKLFFGSGTQLSVL.

J is TRBJ1-2 and V is TRBV29-1, with D possibly being TRBD1 (5 bases). V was pared by 7 bases and J by 2 bases, with 11 bases between. This CDR3 has 12 residues. Germline CDR1 reads SQVTM; CDR2 reads ANQGSEA. The CDR3 DNA reads TGCAGCGGTGGGGGGGAGAACTATGGCTACACCTTC. Translated: CSGGGENYGYTF. Drawing the rest from reference TRBV29-1 and TRBJ1-2, the complete variable domain is SAVISQKPSRDICQRGTSLTIQCQVDSQVTMMFWYRQQPGQSLTLIATANQGSEATYESGFVIDKFPISRPNLTFSTLTVSNMSPEDSSIYLCSGGGENYGYTFGSGTRLTVV.

The chain joins TRBV5-1 to TRBJ1-1; the D is unclear. The V end lost 0 bases, the J end lost 3 bases, and 9 bases lay between the germline ends. The CDR3 extends over 14 amino acids. The germline V gene encodes CDR1 SGHRS and CDR2 YFSETQ. In DNA, the CDR3 is TGCGCCAGCAGCTTGGTCAGCGCTTACACTGAAGCTTTCTTT. Its translation: CASSLVSAYTEAFF.

In its sample, this clone was seen a few times. The rearrangement links TRBV4-3 to TRBJ1-4, with 8 positions matching TRBD1. Germline V CDR1 and CDR2: LGHNA, YSLEER. Germline trimming cut 7 bases from V and 4 bases from J; bases unmatched to any gene: 14. This CDR3 contains 17 residues. The CDR3 bases are TGCGCCAGCAAAAATCAGGGGGCGCTTCGGAATAATGAAAAACTGTTTTTT. Translating gives CASKNQGALRNNEKLFF.

The chain employs TRBV7-8 and TRBJ2-2; 9 positions match TRBD1. The CDR3 consists of 15 residues. V shed 4 bases and J 4 bases; nucleotides not matched to a gene: 4. CDR1 and CDR2 from the germline V gene are SGHVS and FQNEAQ. The CDR3 region has the DNA TGTGCCAGCAGCTCCACAGGGGGCTTCACCGGGGAGCTGTTTTTT. This gives the protein CASSSTGGFTGELFF. Complete variable domain (other parts from reference TRBV7-8 and TRBJ2-2): GAGVSQSPRYKVAKRGQDVALRCDPISGHVSLFWYQQALGQGPEFLTYFQNEAQLDKSGLPSDRFFAERPEGSVSTLKIQRTQQEDSAVYLCASSSTGGFTGELFFGEGSRLTVL.

V usage is TRBV7-9 and J usage is TRBJ1-3; D is perhaps TRBD1 (5 bases). Trimming took 3 bases from V and 4 from J, leaving 7 bases between them. Germline V CDR1 and CDR2: SEHNR, FQNEAQ (reference sequence). The CDR3 consists of 13 residues. The CDR3 DNA sequence: TGTGCCAGCAGCTTCGGGGGAGGAAACACCATATATTTT. This codes for CASSFGGGNTIYF.

The sample holds one count of this clone. The chain is built from TRBV19 and TRBJ1-1; TRBD1 matches 7 bases. Germline V gene sequence: CDR1 LNHDA, CDR2 SQIVND (reference sequence). The CDR3 has 13 amino acids. V gave up 4 bases and J gave up 3 bases; unmatched junction bases: 2. DNA for the CDR3: TGTGCCAGTAGTAGACAGGGCGACACTGAAGCTTTCTTT. Translated: CASSRQGDTEAFF.

A few counts support this clone. The CDR3 region is CASSITGVGTEAFF. For the CDR3, the DNA is TGTGCCAGTAGTATAACAGGGGTGGGCACTGAAGCTTTCTTT. This chain joins TRBV19 and TRBJ1-1; 7 bases agree with TRBD1. CDR3 size: 14 residues. V lost 2 bases, J lost 4 bases, and 4 bases stayed unmatched. Germline V lookup: CDR1 LNHDA, CDR2 SQIVND (reference sequence).

This sequence joins TRBV5-1 and TRBJ2-5; TRBD1 agrees at 10 bases. The germline CDR1 and CDR2 sequences are SGHRS and YFSETQ. The V gene end was trimmed by 4 bases and the J gene end by 2 bases; junction bases not matched to a gene: 8. The CDR3 runs to 16 residues. Here the CDR3 reads CASSPGDRGGQETQYF. The CDR3 DNA follows: TGCGCCAGCAGCCCTGGGGACAGGGGAGGGCAAGAGACCCAGTACTTC.